This passage covers 27 T cell receptor beta chains from one sample sequenced in a study of blood T cell repertoires in COVID-19 (dated by TCRdb to 2019 to 2021). Preparation of the library involved the immunoSEQ multiplex PCR assay. Drawn from immuneACCESS, this table holds only the in-frame rearrangements with V and J called that TCRdb kept. Clones are partly lost; checked studies trace under half to an unresolved V gene and leave the rest unexplained. The sample table lists 150,000 or so clones, 80% to 90% of them with a count of one. The top ten clonotypes cover around 8.3% of the sample. The sequenced sample was peripheral blood. All receptors derive from a man in his sixties with acute or convalescent COVID-19.

This sequence joins TRBV28 and TRBJ1-2, with D hard to call. Between the trimmed V and J ends, which lost 5 bases and 6 bases, there was a span of 10 bases. CDR3 length: 12 residues. From germline, CDR1 is MDHEN and CDR2 SYDVKM. The CDR3 loop reads CASSPGIDGYTF. The CDR3 region has the DNA TGTGCCAGCAGTCCAGGAATCGATGGCTACACCTTC.

This rearrangement joins TRBV28 to TRBJ1-5, with no clear D. Germline lookup yields CDR1 MDHEN and CDR2 SYDVKM. Trimming pared 1 base from V and 6 bases from J, leaving 13 bases between. This CDR3 has 15 amino acids. The CDR3 region has the DNA TGTGCCAGCAGTTTATCCGGGCCCCGGGGTCAGCCCCAGCATTTT. Residues: CASSLSGPRGQPQHF.

DNA of the CDR3: TGTGCCGCTAAGCGAACATCTAGCTCTGGAAACACCATATATTTT. Translation: CAAKRTSSSGNTIYF. The V call is TRBV28, the J call TRBJ1-3, with D uncertain. V was cut by 11 bases and J by 0 bases, with 17 bases left in between. Looked up from germline, CDR1 is MDHEN and CDR2 is SYDVKM. CDR3 length: 15 amino acids.

The rearrangement uses TRBV10-3 and TRBJ2-3; D possibly corresponds to TRBD2 (5 bases). CDR3 size: 14 residues. The germline gives CDR1 ENHRY, CDR2 SYGVKD. V was pared by 6 bases and J by 0 bases, with 10 bases between. CDR3 DNA sequence: TGTGCCATCAGGAGGACGGGGAGCACAGATACGCAGTATTTT. Amino acid sequence: CAIRRTGSTDTQYF.

This chain links TRBV12-3 or TRBV12-4 with TRBJ1-2; D perhaps matches TRBD1 (5 bases). The V and J ends lost 2 bases and 7 bases respectively, with 11 bases between them. This CDR3 region has 13 residues. Here the CDR3 reads CASSLRGQPGYTF. The CDR3 DNA is TGTGCCAGCAGTTTAAGGGGCCAGCCTGGCTACACCTTC.

This clone has just a few counts. V and J are TRBV5-1 and TRBJ1-5, with 8 positions matching TRBD1. This CDR3 region has 14 residues. In germline, CDR1 is SGHRS, CDR2 YFSETQ. J lost 4 bases, V lost 4 bases, and 4 bases had no gene match. CDR3 sequence: CASSTGQANQPQHF. DNA for the CDR3: TGCGCCAGCAGCACGGGACAGGCGAATCAGCCCCAGCATTTT.

As DNA, the CDR3 is TGTGCCAGCAGCCAAGAATTGAGTAGCGGGAGTCCAGATACGCAGTATTTT. This codes for CASSQELSSGSPDTQYF. V and J are TRBV3-1 (or the pseudogene TRBV3-2) and TRBJ2-3; 9 bases line up with TRBD2. The CDR3 has 17 residues. In germline, CDR1 is LGHDT, CDR2 YNNKEL (reference sequence). V gave up 0 bases and J gave up 4 bases; unmatched junction bases: 8.

The CDR3 bases are TGCGCCAGCAGCTTGGAGACAGGCAATCAGCCCCAGCATTTT. Protein sequence: CASSLETGNQPQHF. The J gene is TRBJ1-5, the V gene TRBV5-1; the D gene is possibly TRBD1 (5 bases). Trimming left V 0 bases short and J 2 bases short, with 6 bases between. The CDR3 extends over 14 amino acids. Germline-derived CDR1 and CDR2 are SGHRS and YFSETQ.

The chain couples TRBV28 to TRBJ2-2; maybe TRBD2 (7 bases). V shed 5 bases and J shed 4 bases, with 14 bases lying between them. This CDR3 region has 15 residues. In germline, CDR1 is MDHEN, CDR2 SYDVKM. CDR3 bases: TGTGCCAGCAGTCCCCGCCGGGGGGCCACCGGGGAGCTGTTTTTT. As protein: CASSPRRGATGELFF.

This clone showed up many times. The V gene is TRBV20-1, the J gene TRBJ1-2, with D possibly matching TRBD1 (6 bases). Per the germline V gene, CDR1 is DFQATT and CDR2 is SNEGSKA (reference sequence). The CDR3 is 11 residues long. V was pared by 4 bases and J by 6 bases, with 9 bases between. CDR3 coding DNA: TGCAGTGCTACGAGGGGGAATGGCTACACCTTC. Its protein is CSATRGNGYTF.

The rearrangement links TRBV19 to TRBJ2-5; D call uncertain. The length of the CDR3 is 16 residues. Trimming cost V 5 bases and J 0 bases, with 16 bases left between them. Germline CDR1 and CDR2: LNHDA and SQIVND (reference sequence). The CDR3 loop reads CASSPWLAENQETQYF. The CDR3 nucleotides are TGTGCCAGTAGTCCCTGGCTGGCGGAGAACCAAGAGACCCAGTACTTC.

This clone has only a few counts. This sequence joins TRBV10-3 and TRBJ1-6; 9 nucleotides match TRBD1. The ends lost 6 bases at V and 5 bases at J; junction bases unmatched: 2. Germline CDR1 reads ENHRY; CDR2 reads SYGVKD. There are 14 residues in the CDR3. CDR3 residues: CAIRRQGDNSPLHF. CDR3 DNA sequence: TGTGCCATCAGACGACAGGGGGATAATTCACCCCTCCACTTT.

This rearrangement joins TRBV30 to TRBJ2-7; 7 nucleotides line up with TRBD1. Looked up from germline, CDR1 is GTSNPN and CDR2 is SVGIG (reference sequence). The CDR3 totals 13 residues. With V trimmed by 0 bases and J by 6 bases, 5 bases remained unmatched. The CDR3 region has the DNA TGTGCCTGGAGTGTAACCGACAGGGTCGAGCAGTACTTC. Translated: CAWSVTDRVEQYF.

The chain joins TRBV27 to TRBJ2-2, with 7 bases matching TRBD2. The CDR3 has 18 amino acids. V lost 7 bases and J lost 6; bases outside the gene matches: 20. Germline V gives CDR1 MNHEY, CDR2 SMNVEV (reference sequence). The CDR3 coding sequence is TGTGCCAGCAAGGGGACTGGCGGGAGCTTAAGTGTCGCCGGGGAGCTGTTTTTT. It is translated as CASKGTGGSLSVAGELFF.

The chain joins TRBV27 to TRBJ1-1; 7 bases line up with TRBD1. The CDR3 runs 15 residues. Trimming took 0 bases from V and 1 from J; bases not matched to a gene: 2. The germline V gene encodes CDR1 MNHEY and CDR2 SMNVEV (reference sequence). This chain's CDR3 is CASSLSAGGNTEAFF. The CDR3 DNA reads as TGTGCCAGCAGTTTATCAGCAGGGGGGAACACTGAAGCTTTCTTT.

In nucleotides, the CDR3 is TGTGCCAGCAGTTACGGGTCTAGCGGTTCCTACGAGCAGTACTTC. Amino acids: CASSYGSSGSYEQYF. The rearrangement links TRBV6-5 to TRBJ2-7; 7 nucleotides agree with TRBD2. This CDR3 is 15 amino acids long. The junction had 5 bases not matched to a gene; V was cut back by 2 bases and J by 1 base. Looked up from germline, CDR1 is MNHEY and CDR2 is SVGAGI.

The genes are TRBV28 and TRBJ2-7; 7 nucleotides line up with TRBD2. The trim removed 2 bases at V and 2 bases at J, leaving 3 bases unmatched. The germline V gene has CDR1 MDHEN and CDR2 SYDVKM. The CDR3 runs to 14 residues. For the CDR3, the DNA is TGTGCCAGCAGTTTAAGGGACTACACCTACGAGCAGTACTTC. Its translation: CASSLRDYTYEQYF.

The gene calls are TRBV5-1 and TRBJ1-4; TRBD1 matches at 10 bases. Germline loops: CDR1 SGHRS, CDR2 YFSETQ. J lost 6 bases, V lost 4 bases, and 12 bases had no gene match. The CDR3 has 17 amino acids. DNA of the CDR3: TGCGCCAGCAGCAACCGGGACAGGGGACAAGGTGATGAAAAACTGTTTTTT. Its translation is CASSNRDRGQGDEKLFF.

The CDR3 is CASSPQQGRSTEAFF. The CDR3 nucleotides read TGTGCCAGCAGTCCCCAACAGGGGAGGAGCACTGAAGCTTTCTTT. The V and J genes are TRBV28 and TRBJ1-1; 7 bases align to TRBD1. J lost 4 bases, V lost 5 bases, and 10 bases had no gene match. Per germline, CDR1 MDHEN and CDR2 SYDVKM. This CDR3 comprises 15 residues.

This clone was recorded only once. This chain uses TRBV5-1 with TRBJ1-1, with D uncertain. This CDR3 comprises 15 residues. V lost 7 bases and J lost 0, with 16 bases in between. The germline V gene has CDR1 SGHRS and CDR2 YFSETQ. CDR3 nucleotides: TGCGCCAGCGAAAAACTAGGAGGGATGAACACTGAAGCTTTCTTT. Its protein is CASEKLGGMNTEAFF.

The rearrangement uses TRBV10-1 and TRBJ1-1; 8 positions agree with TRBD1. J gave up 6 bases and V 0 bases, and 6 bases lay outside the gene matches. CDR3 length: 15 amino acids. CDR1 WNHNN and CDR2 SYGVQD come from the germline V gene (reference sequence). In DNA, the CDR3 is TGCGCCAGCAGTGAGTCTGGCAGGGGGCCTTCTGAAGCTTTCTTT. Its protein product is CASSESGRGPSEAFF.

This chain uses TRBV5-1 with TRBJ1-2; D call uncertain. Trimming took off 3 bases at V and 7 bases at J, with 16 bases between the two ends. CDR1 and CDR2 from the germline V gene are SGHRS and YFSETQ. The CDR3 is 14 residues long. In DNA, the CDR3 is TGCGCCAGCAGCTCCCGTGGAGGGCTGGGTGGCTACACCTTC. Its translation: CASSSRGGLGGYTF.

This clone was recorded a few times. The V call is TRBV5-4, the J call TRBJ1-1; 7 nucleotides agree with TRBD1. Looked up from germline, CDR1 is SGHNT and CDR2 is YYREEE (reference sequence). J was trimmed by 1 base and V by 0 bases; bases with no gene match: 3. The CDR3 consists of 15 residues. CDR3 nucleotides: TGTGCCAGCAGCTTGGTGGGACAGCCGAACACTGAAGCTTTCTTT. Translation gives CASSLVGQPNTEAFF. Filled out from reference TRBV5-4 and TRBJ1-1, the complete variable domain reads ETGVTQSPTHLIKTRGQQVTLRCSSQSGHNTVSWYQQALGQGPQFIFQYYREEENGRGNFPPRFSGLQFPNYSSELNVNALELDDSALYLCASSLVGQPNTEAFFGQGTRLTVV.

The chain employs TRBV28 and TRBJ2-7; 9 bases map to TRBD2. The V and J ends lost 6 bases and 3 bases, in that order; junction bases with no gene match: 9. Germline-derived CDR1 and CDR2 are MDHEN and SYDVKM. This CDR3 contains 15 residues. In nucleotides, the CDR3 is TGTGCCAGCAGCTCCCGGCGGGAGGGCGTCTACGAGCAGTACTTC. It codes for CASSSRREGVYEQYF.

This chain connects TRBV19 to TRBJ1-2; 8 bases line up with TRBD1. CDR1 and CDR2 from the germline V gene are LNHDA and SQIVND (reference sequence). The V gene end was trimmed by 4 bases and the J gene end by 3 bases; junction bases not matched to a gene: 4. The CDR3 runs 14 residues. In DNA form, the CDR3 reads TGTGCCAGTAGTAGGGGGACAGGAGACTATGGCTACACCTTC. Its protein product is CASSRGTGDYGYTF.

The genes are TRBV29-1 and TRBJ2-7; TRBD1 aligns across 8 bases. The J segment lost 5 bases and the V segment lost 4 bases, leaving 10 bases of the junction unmatched. The length of the CDR3 is 14 residues. Germline-derived CDR1 and CDR2 are SQVTM and ANQGSEA. CDR3 residues: CSVVEPNRGDEQYF. DNA for the CDR3: TGCAGCGTTGTTGAGCCGAACAGGGGGGACGAGCAGTACTTC.

V gene TRBV18 combines with J gene TRBJ1-2; D perhaps matches TRBD1 (5 bases). V lost 8 bases to trimming and J lost 7 bases, with 23 bases between them. The CDR3 is 15 amino acids. Germline lookup yields CDR1 KGHSH and CDR2 LQKENI. This chain's CDR3 is CASARATDSSSGYTF. In DNA, the CDR3 is TGTGCCAGCGCTAGGGCGACAGATAGCTCTTCTGGCTACACCTTC.